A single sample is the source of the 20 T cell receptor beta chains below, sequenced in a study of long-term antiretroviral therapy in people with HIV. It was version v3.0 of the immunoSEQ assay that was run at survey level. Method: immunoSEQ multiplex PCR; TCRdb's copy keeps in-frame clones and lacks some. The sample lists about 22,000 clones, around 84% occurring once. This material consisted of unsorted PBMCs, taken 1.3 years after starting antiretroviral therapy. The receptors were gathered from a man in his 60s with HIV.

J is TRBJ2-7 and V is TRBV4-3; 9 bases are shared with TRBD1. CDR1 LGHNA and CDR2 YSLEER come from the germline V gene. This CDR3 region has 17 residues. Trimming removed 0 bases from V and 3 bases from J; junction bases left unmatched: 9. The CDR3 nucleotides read TGCGCCAGCAGCCAAGAGTTCGGTGGGGACAGGGTCTACGAGCAGTACTTC. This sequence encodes CASSQEFGGDRVYEQYF.

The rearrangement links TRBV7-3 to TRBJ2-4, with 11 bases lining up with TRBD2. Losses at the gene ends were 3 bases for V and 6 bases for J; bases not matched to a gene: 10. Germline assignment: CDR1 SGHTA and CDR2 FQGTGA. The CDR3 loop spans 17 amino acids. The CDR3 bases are TGTGCCAGCAGCTTCAACCTACTAGCGGGAGTGGTAAACATTCAGTACTTC. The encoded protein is CASSFNLLAGVVNIQYF.

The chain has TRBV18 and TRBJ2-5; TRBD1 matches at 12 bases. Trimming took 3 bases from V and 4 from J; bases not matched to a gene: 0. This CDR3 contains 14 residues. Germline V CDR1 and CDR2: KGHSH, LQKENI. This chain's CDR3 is CASSPGQGAETQYF. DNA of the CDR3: TGTGCCAGCTCACCGGGACAGGGGGCAGAGACCCAGTACTTC.

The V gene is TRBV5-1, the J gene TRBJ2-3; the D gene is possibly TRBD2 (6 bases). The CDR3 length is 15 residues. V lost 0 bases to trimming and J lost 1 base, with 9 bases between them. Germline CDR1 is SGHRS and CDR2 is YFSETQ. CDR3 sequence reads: CASSLEVAGTDTQYF. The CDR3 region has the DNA TGCGCCAGCAGCTTGGAAGTAGCGGGCACAGATACGCAGTATTTT.

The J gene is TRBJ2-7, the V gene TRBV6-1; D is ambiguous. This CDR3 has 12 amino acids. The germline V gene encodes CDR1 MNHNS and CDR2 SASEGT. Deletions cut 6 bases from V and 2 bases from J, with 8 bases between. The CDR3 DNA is TGTGCCAGCAGGGTAGCAACCTACGAGCAGTACTTC. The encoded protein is CASRVATYEQYF.

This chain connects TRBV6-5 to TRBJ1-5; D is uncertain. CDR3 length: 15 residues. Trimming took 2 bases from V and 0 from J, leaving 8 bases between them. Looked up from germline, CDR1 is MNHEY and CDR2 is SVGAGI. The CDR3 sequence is CASSYTHYSNQPQHF. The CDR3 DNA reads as TGTGCCAGCAGTTACACGCACTATAGCAATCAGCCCCAGCATTTT.

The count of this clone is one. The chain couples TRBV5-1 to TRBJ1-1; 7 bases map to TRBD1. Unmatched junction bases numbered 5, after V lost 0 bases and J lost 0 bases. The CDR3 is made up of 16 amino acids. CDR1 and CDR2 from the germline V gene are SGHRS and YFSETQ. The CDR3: CASSLAPTGMNTEAFF. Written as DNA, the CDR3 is TGCGCCAGCAGCTTGGCCCCGACAGGGATGAACACTGAAGCTTTCTTT.

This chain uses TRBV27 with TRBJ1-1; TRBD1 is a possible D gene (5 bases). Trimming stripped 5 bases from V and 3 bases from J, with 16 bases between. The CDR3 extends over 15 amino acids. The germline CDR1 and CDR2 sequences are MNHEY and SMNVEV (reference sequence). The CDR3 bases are TGTGCCAGCAGTACATATTCCCAGGGTCACACTGAAGCTTTCTTT. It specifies CASSTYSQGHTEAFF.

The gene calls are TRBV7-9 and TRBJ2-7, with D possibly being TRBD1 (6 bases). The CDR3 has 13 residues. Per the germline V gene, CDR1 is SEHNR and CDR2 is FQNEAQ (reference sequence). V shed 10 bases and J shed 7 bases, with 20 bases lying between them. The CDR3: CATSGQSIWEQYF. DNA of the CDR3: TGTGCCACTTCTGGACAGAGTATCTGGGAGCAGTACTTC.

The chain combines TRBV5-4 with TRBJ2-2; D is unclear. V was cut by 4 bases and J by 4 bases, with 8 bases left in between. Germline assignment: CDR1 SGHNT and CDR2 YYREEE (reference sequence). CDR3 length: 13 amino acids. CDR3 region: CASSRQSTGELFF. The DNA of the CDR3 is TGTGCCAGCAGCAGACAAAGCACCGGGGAGCTGTTTTTT.

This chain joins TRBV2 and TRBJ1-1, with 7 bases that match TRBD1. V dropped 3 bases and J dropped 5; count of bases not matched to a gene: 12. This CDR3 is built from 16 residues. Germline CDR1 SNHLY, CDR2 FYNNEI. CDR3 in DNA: TGTGCCAGCAGTGATAGCAGGGGGGACCATGGGACTGAAGCTTTCTTT. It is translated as CASSDSRGDHGTEAFF. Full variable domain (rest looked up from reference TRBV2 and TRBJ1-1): EPEVTQTPSHQVTQMGQEVILRCVPISNHLYFYWYRQILGQKVEFLVSFYNNEISEKSEIFDDQFSVERPDGSNFTLKIRSTKLEDSAMYFCASSDSRGDHGTEAFFGQGTRLTVV.

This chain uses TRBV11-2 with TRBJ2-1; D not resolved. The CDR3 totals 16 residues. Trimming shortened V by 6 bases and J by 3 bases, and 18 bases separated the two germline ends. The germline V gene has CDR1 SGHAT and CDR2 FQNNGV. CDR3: CASRVGTAAYYNEQFF. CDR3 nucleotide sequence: TGTGCCAGCAGGGTGGGAACGGCAGCCTACTACAATGAGCAGTTCTTC.

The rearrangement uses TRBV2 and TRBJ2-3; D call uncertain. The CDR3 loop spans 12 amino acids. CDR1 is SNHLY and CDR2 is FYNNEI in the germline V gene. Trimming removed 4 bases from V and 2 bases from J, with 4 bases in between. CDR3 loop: CASSVPTDTQYF. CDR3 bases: TGTGCCAGCAGTGTACCCACAGATACGCAGTATTTT.

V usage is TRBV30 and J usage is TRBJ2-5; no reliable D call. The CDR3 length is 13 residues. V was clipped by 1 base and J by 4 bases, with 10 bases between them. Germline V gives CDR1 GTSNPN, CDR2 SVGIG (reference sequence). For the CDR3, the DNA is TGTGCCTGGAGTGGGGCACGTTTAGAGACCCAGTACTTC. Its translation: CAWSGARLETQYF.

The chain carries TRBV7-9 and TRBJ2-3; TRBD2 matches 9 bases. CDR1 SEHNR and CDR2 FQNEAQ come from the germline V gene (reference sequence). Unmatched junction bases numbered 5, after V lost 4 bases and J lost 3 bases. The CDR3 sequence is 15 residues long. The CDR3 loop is CASSSPSGDTDTQYF. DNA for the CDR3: TGTGCCAGCAGCTCCCCTAGCGGGGATACAGATACGCAGTATTTT.

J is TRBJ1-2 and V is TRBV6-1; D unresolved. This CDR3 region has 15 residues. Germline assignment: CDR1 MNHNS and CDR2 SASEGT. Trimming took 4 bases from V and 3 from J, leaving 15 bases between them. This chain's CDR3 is CASSVDPGSHYGYTF. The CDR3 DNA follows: TGTGCCAGCAGTGTTGACCCGGGGTCTCACTATGGCTACACCTTC.

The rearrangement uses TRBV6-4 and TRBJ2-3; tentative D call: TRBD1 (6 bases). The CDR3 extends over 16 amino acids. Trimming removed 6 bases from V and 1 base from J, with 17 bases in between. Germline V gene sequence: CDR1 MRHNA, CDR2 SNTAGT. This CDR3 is CASSLKTGHGTDTQYF. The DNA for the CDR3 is TGTGCCAGCAGCTTAAAAACGGGACACGGCACAGATACGCAGTATTTT.

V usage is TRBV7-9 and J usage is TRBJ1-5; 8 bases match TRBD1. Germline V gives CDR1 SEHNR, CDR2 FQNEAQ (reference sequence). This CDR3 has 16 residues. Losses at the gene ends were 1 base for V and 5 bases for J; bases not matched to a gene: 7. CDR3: CASSLDEDRAYQPQHF. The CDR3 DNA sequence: TGTGCCAGCAGCTTAGATGAGGACAGGGCATATCAGCCCCAGCATTTT.

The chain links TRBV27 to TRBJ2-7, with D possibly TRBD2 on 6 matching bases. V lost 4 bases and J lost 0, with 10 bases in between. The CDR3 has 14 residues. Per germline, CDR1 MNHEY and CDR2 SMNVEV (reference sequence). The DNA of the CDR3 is TGTGCCAGCAGTTCGGGGGAGGTCTCCTACGAGCAGTACTTC. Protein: CASSSGEVSYEQYF.

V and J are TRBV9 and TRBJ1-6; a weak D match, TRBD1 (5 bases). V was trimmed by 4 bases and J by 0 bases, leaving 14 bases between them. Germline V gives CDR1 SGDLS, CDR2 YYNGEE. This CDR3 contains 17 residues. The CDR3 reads CASSIHRYSSYNSPLHF. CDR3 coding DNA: TGTGCCAGCAGCATCCACAGGTATAGCTCCTATAATTCACCCCTCCACTTT.